Ten or more counts support the clone carrying this T cell receptor (beta chain). No antigen is known for it. V was cut by 4 bases and J by 8 bases, with 9 bases left in between. This CDR3 contains 12 residues. With molecular barcodes, quantitative 5'-RACE was used to make the TCR beta libraries. Each CDR3 protein gets one entry after TCRdb re-called the 5' RACE reads with MiXCR. The sample records fewer than 250,000 distinct CDR3 sequences, 10% being singletons. This entry is derived from a study of CD8 T cells in ankylosing spondylitis. Overall study results and limits: The study identified a TCR beta motif of roughly eight highly homologous variants that appeared characteristic of ankylosing spondylitis blood. Enrichment of disease-linked clones was reportedly significant in matched ankylosing spondylitis synovial fluid.

The sequence was collected from a male donor with ankylosing spondylitis or in good health (not recorded which). Source material: blood, either unsorted or a sorted T cell fraction (not recorded which). The J gene is TRBJ2-1, the V gene TRBV12-3 or TRBV12-4; perhaps TRBD1 as D (6 bases). CDR3 amino acids: CASSSQGYEQFF. CDR3 in DNA: TGTGCCAGCAGTTCCCAGGGGTATGAGCAGTTCTTC.